The 13 T cell receptor beta chains listed next were all sequenced from one sample in a study of cytomegalovirus exposure and HLA in healthy donors. PCR primers comprised 60 Vbeta and 13 Jbeta primers. Measured with immunoSEQ multiplex PCR; TCRdb has only the in-frame clones, and not every one. The sample holds roughly 100,000 clones, 65% to 80% seen once. Sequencing was carried out using PBMCs. Every receptor here comes from a young woman in good health and CMV-seropositive.

The genes are TRBV6-4 and TRBJ1-6, with TRBD1 matching over 8 bases. CDR1 and CDR2 (germline): MRHNA, SNTAGT. V lost 5 bases to trimming and J lost 9 bases; unmatched junction nucleotides: 3. The CDR3 covers 13 residues. Here the CDR3 DNA reads TGTGCCAGCAGTCAAGACAGGGGTTCACCCCTCCACTTT. It is translated as CASSQDRGSPLHF.

The rearrangement uses TRBV18 and TRBJ2-3; 11 bases map to TRBD2. Germline lookup yields CDR1 KGHSH and CDR2 LQKENI. This CDR3 region has 15 residues. The J segment lost 3 bases and the V segment lost 3 bases, leaving 2 bases of the junction unmatched. The CDR3 region is CASSPRLAGTDTQYF. The CDR3 nucleotides are TGTGCCAGCTCACCGAGACTAGCGGGGACAGATACGCAGTATTTT.

The chain carries TRBV19 and TRBJ2-7; 10 bases map to TRBD2. Trimming took 9 bases from V and 4 from J; bases not matched to a gene: 12. This CDR3 is 15 amino acids long. Germline-derived CDR1 and CDR2 are LNHDA and SQIVND (reference sequence). CDR3 sequence: CASQLAGSIGYEQYF. CDR3 coding DNA: TGTGCCAGCCAACTAGCGGGGTCCATCGGGTACGAGCAGTACTTC.

The sample holds a few counts of this clone. V gene TRBV7-2 combines with J gene TRBJ1-1; a weak D match, TRBD1 (5 bases). V lost 5 bases and J lost 0, with 10 bases in between. CDR1 SGHTA and CDR2 FQGNSA come from the germline V gene. The CDR3 runs 14 residues. This CDR3 is CASSRDSLNTEAFF. CDR3 nucleotide sequence: TGTGCCAGCAGCCGAGACAGCTTGAACACTGAAGCTTTCTTT. The whole variable domain, remainder taken from reference TRBV7-2 and TRBJ1-1, is GAGVSQSPSNKVTEKGKDVELRCDPISGHTALYWYRQSLGQGLEFLIYFQGNSAPDKSGLPSDRFSAERTGGSVSTLTIQRTQQEDSAVYLCASSRDSLNTEAFFGQGTRLTVV.

This clone was found a few times. V usage is TRBV6-1 and J usage is TRBJ1-5; TRBD1 agrees at 7 bases. Germline values: CDR1 MNHNS, CDR2 SASEGT. J lost 6 bases, V lost 6 bases, and 8 bases had no gene match. The CDR3 is 14 residues long. This CDR3 is CASRENRGTQPQHF. The CDR3 coding sequence is TGTGCCAGCAGAGAAAACAGGGGCACTCAGCCCCAGCATTTT.

DNA of the CDR3: TGTGCCAGCAGTTTGACTAGCGGGGAGCAGTACTTC. It encodes CASSLTSGEQYF. The chain combines TRBV28 with TRBJ2-7; 10 nucleotides align to TRBD2. The CDR3 has 12 residues. From germline, CDR1 is MDHEN and CDR2 SYDVKM. Trimming removed 3 bases from V and 7 bases from J; junction bases left unmatched: 0.

CDR3 DNA sequence: TGTGCCAGCAAGCGGGACACAGATACGCAGTATTTT. This sequence encodes CASKRDTDTQYF. This chain uses TRBV6-1 with TRBJ2-3; TRBD2 agrees at 7 bases. The CDR3 spans 12 residues. Per the germline V gene, CDR1 is MNHNS and CDR2 is SASEGT. V was pared by 7 bases and J by 2 bases, with 0 bases of the junction left unmatched.

The J gene is TRBJ2-2, the V gene TRBV14, with D possibly TRBD2 on 6 matching bases. The ends were cut back, 4 bases at V and 3 bases at J, with 9 bases in the middle. The germline V gene has CDR1 SGHDN and CDR2 FVKESK. This CDR3 is built from 14 residues. The CDR3 DNA sequence: TGTGCCAGCAGCCCGGGGGTGTACACCGGGGAGCTGTTTTTT. Encoded protein: CASSPGVYTGELFF.

The chain carries TRBV2 and TRBJ2-5, with TRBD1 matching over 9 bases. Trimming at V came to 3 bases and at J to 5 bases, leaving 16 bases not matched to a gene. The CDR3 is made up of 18 amino acids. Germline V lookup: CDR1 SNHLY, CDR2 FYNNEI. The DNA for the CDR3 is TGTGCCAGCAGTGACGATGGGGGGACAGGGAAATCCCAGGAGACCCAGTACTTC. Its translation: CASSDDGGTGKSQETQYF.

J is TRBJ2-7 and V is TRBV7-9; a possible D gene is TRBD2 (8 bases). The CDR3 is 18 residues long. Trimming stripped 1 base from V and 0 bases from J, with 19 bases between. Per germline, CDR1 SEHNR and CDR2 FQNEAQ (reference sequence). The CDR3 bases are TGTGCCAGCAGCTTAGATTGGGGACAGCGGGGGCGCTCCTACGAGCAGTACTTC. Translated: CASSLDWGQRGRSYEQYF.

This chain uses TRBV11-3 with TRBJ2-7, with 9 bases fitting TRBD2. V dropped 3 bases and J dropped 5; count of bases not matched to a gene: 5. Germline V gene data show CDR1 as SGHNT and CDR2 as YENEEA. The CDR3 consists of 14 residues. In DNA form, the CDR3 reads TGTGCCAGCAGCTTGGGGGGGACTAGCCACGAGCAGTACTTC. Protein sequence: CASSLGGTSHEQYF. Supplemented by reference TRBV11-3 and TRBJ2-7, the full variable domain reads EAGVVQSPRYKIIEKKQPVAFWCNPISGHNTLYWYLQNLGQGPELLIRYENEEAVDDSQLPKDRFSAERLKGVDSTLKIQPAELGDSAVYLCASSLGGTSHEQYFGPGTRLTVT.

This chain links TRBV23-1 with TRBJ2-5; D ambiguous. TRBV23-1 is noted as an ORF with a role that remains uncertain. Trimming stripped 0 bases from V and 5 bases from J, with 4 bases between. This CDR3 has 12 amino acids. The CDR3 nucleotides are TGCGCCAGCAGTCAATCGGGCGAGACCCAGTACTTC. This codes for CASSQSGETQYF.

CDR3 sequence (DNA): TGTGCCAGCAGGGCGACAGGGCGGGGAGATCAGCCCCAGCATTTT. Translating it yields CASRATGRGDQPQHF. This chain links TRBV28 with TRBJ1-5; 7 nucleotides agree with TRBD1. The CDR3 runs 15 residues. From germline, CDR1 is MDHEN and CDR2 SYDVKM. V lost 6 bases, J lost 5 bases, and 10 bases stayed unmatched.